These 32 T cell receptor beta chains came from one sample sequenced in a study of PD-L1 blockade in urothelial cancer (dated by TCRdb to the late 2010s). Library generation was performed with the immunoSEQ multiplex PCR assay. The table comes from immuneACCESS by way of TCRdb, which keeps in-frame sequences with V and J called. Part of the clones is missing from these tables; in studies checked, under half for an unresolved V gene and the rest for unknown reasons. In all, the sample holds some 22,000 clones, and around 91% of those were seen once. Clones ranked in the top ten supply 15% to 20% of the sample. Material: PBMCs, obtained around atezolizumab (anti-PD-L1) treatment. Source of these receptors: a woman aged 55-69 years with urothelial cancer.

The V and J genes are TRBV6-1 and TRBJ1-5, with a weak D call TRBD1 (5 bases). The CDR3 extends over 15 amino acids. V was shortened by 3 bases and J by 0 bases, with 9 bases between the two germline ends. Germline V lookup: CDR1 MNHNS, CDR2 SASEGT. The CDR3 here is CASSDGGHSNQPQHF. The CDR3 nucleotides read TGTGCCAGCAGTGACGGCGGACATAGCAATCAGCCCCAGCATTTT.

This chain connects TRBV5-1 to TRBJ2-1; tentative D call: TRBD1 (6 bases). There are 14 residues in the CDR3. Looked up from germline, CDR1 is SGHRS and CDR2 is YFSETQ. Trimming left V 2 bases short and J 4 bases short, with 10 bases between. The CDR3 is CASSLVRGYNEQFF. For the CDR3, the DNA is TGCGCCAGCAGCTTAGTCAGGGGTTACAATGAGCAGTTCTTC.

V is TRBV2 and J is TRBJ1-5; D may be TRBD1 (6 bases). CDR3 length: 13 amino acids. Germline CDR1 and CDR2: SNHLY and FYNNEI. V was pared by 7 bases and J by 3 bases, with 10 bases between. The CDR3 DNA reads TGTGCCAGCAACCGGGACAACAATCAGCCCCAGCATTTT. Encoded protein: CASNRDNNQPQHF.

The chain combines TRBV29-1 with TRBJ2-1, with D possibly being TRBD2 (5 bases). This CDR3 is built from 13 residues. CDR1 SQVTM and CDR2 ANQGSEA come from the germline V gene. Between the trimmed V and J ends, which lost 7 bases and 1 base, there was a span of 11 bases. CDR3 DNA sequence: TGCAGCGGGAGGATCCCTTCCTACAATGAGCAGTTCTTC. Encoded protein: CSGRIPSYNEQFF.

The V and J genes are TRBV29-1 and TRBJ1-4; D unclear. The V and J ends lost 6 bases and 5 bases respectively, with 19 bases between them. The CDR3 has 15 amino acids. From germline, CDR1 is SQVTM and CDR2 ANQGSEA. CDR3 sequence (DNA): TGCAGCGTCTTTTTCCGGGAGGCACCGAATGAAAAACTGTTTTTT. Amino acid sequence: CSVFFREAPNEKLFF.

The chain recombines TRBV5-1 with TRBJ1-6, with D possibly matching TRBD1 (6 bases). The V end lost 4 bases, the J end lost 0 bases, and 11 bases lay between the germline ends. Germline-derived CDR1 and CDR2 are SGHRS and YFSETQ. The length of the CDR3 is 16 residues. CDR3 DNA: TGCGCCAGCAGCCCTGGACAGAGCTCCTATAATTCACCCCTCCACTTT. This codes for CASSPGQSSYNSPLHF.

The genes are TRBV6-1 and TRBJ1-2; D is unclear. The CDR3 loop spans 13 amino acids. CDR1 and CDR2 (germline): MNHNS, SASEGT. V dropped 4 bases and J dropped 5 bases, with 11 bases sitting between them. As DNA, the CDR3 is TGTGCCAGCAGTGGAGACGGAGTATATGGCTACACCTTC. Protein: CASSGDGVYGYTF.

This chain joins TRBV6-4 and TRBJ1-4; 11 bases align to TRBD1. The germline V gene encodes CDR1 MRHNA and CDR2 SNTAGT. The trim removed 9 bases at V and 0 bases at J, leaving 18 bases unmatched. CDR3 length: 20 amino acids. As DNA, the CDR3 is TGTGCCAGTCCGAGGGACAGGGGGACAGGGCCTAATGCAACTAATGAAAAACTGTTTTTT. This translates into CASPRDRGTGPNATNEKLFF.

The CDR3 here is CASSLAGGDNEQFF. The DNA for the CDR3 is TGTGCCAGCAGTCTAGCGGGAGGTGACAATGAGCAGTTCTTC. The chain is built from TRBV11-3 and TRBJ2-1; TRBD2 aligns across 11 bases. Per the germline V gene, CDR1 is SGHNT and CDR2 is YENEEA. Trimming at V came to 6 bases and at J to 5 bases, leaving 3 bases not matched to a gene. The CDR3 totals 14 residues.

This chain joins TRBV7-9 and TRBJ1-2; unclear D gene. CDR3 length: 14 residues. The germline V and J ends were trimmed by 1 base and 7 bases, with 13 bases remaining between them. Germline V gene sequence: CDR1 SEHNR, CDR2 FQNEAQ (reference sequence). The CDR3 DNA reads as TGTGCCAGCAGCTTAGGGGGTTTCGGGAGTGGCTACACCTTC. Protein product: CASSLGGFGSGYTF.

This clone has a single count. The chain is built from TRBV27 and TRBJ1-1; the match to TRBD1 covers 7 bases. The ends lost 4 bases at V and 4 bases at J; junction bases unmatched: 3. The CDR3 has 13 residues. Germline CDR1 MNHEY, CDR2 SMNVEV (reference sequence). The DNA of the CDR3 is TGTGCCAGCAGTTACCCAGGGGGCACTGAAGCTTTCTTT. It codes for CASSYPGGTEAFF.

The chain couples TRBV5-1 to TRBJ2-5, with TRBD2 as a possible D gene (6 bases). With 0 bases removed from V and 4 bases from J, the gap between germline ends came to 13 bases. CDR3 length: 15 residues. Germline values: CDR1 SGHRS, CDR2 YFSETQ. The CDR3 region has the DNA TGCGCCAGCAGCTTGGCGCCGGGAGTTACAGAGACCCAGTACTTC. Amino acid sequence: CASSLAPGVTETQYF.

This clone was recorded once. This chain connects TRBV9 to TRBJ2-3, with 11 bases that match TRBD2. The CDR3 totals 16 residues. The germline V gene encodes CDR1 SGDLS and CDR2 YYNGEE. J gave up 8 bases and V 0 bases, and 8 bases lay outside the gene matches. This chain's CDR3 is CASSVGLAGGSGTQYF. CDR3 nucleotides: TGTGCCAGCAGCGTAGGATTAGCGGGGGGGAGTGGTACGCAGTATTTT.

In this sample, this clone turned up a few times. The V and J genes are TRBV7-6 and TRBJ2-6, with 7 positions matching TRBD2. After removal of 1 base from V and 0 bases from J, the junction contained 6 bases not matched to a gene. The CDR3 has 18 amino acids. Germline assignment: CDR1 SGHVS and CDR2 FNYEAQ. The CDR3 DNA follows: TGTGCCAGCAGCTTAGATCCAGCGGGATCCTCTGGGGCCAACGTCCTGACTTTC. Translation gives CASSLDPAGSSGANVLTF.

The chain has TRBV7-3 and TRBJ2-1; 7 bases agree with TRBD2. Germline V gene data show CDR1 as SGHTA and CDR2 as FQGTGA. V lost 2 bases, J lost 7 bases, and 14 bases stayed unmatched. CDR3 length: 17 amino acids. CDR3: CASSLGAGRSLQNEQFF. In DNA, the CDR3 is TGTGCCAGCAGCTTAGGTGCCGGGAGGAGCCTACAAAATGAGCAGTTCTTC.

V gene TRBV6-5 combines with J gene TRBJ1-6; weak D call: TRBD1 (6 bases). V lost 6 bases and J 3 bases, leaving 12 bases between the germline ends. The CDR3 has 15 residues. CDR1 is MNHEY and CDR2 is SVGAGI in the germline V gene. CDR3 amino acids: CASRDGTFYNSPLHF. The CDR3, as DNA: TGTGCCAGCAGAGACGGGACATTCTATAATTCACCCCTCCACTTT.

This CDR3 is CASSPSGGQPQHF. The CDR3 DNA sequence: TGTGCCAGCAGTCCTTCGGGGGGGCAGCCCCAGCATTTT. The chain employs TRBV2 and TRBJ1-5, with a weak D call TRBD1 (5 bases). CDR3 length: 13 amino acids. Germline V gene data show CDR1 as SNHLY and CDR2 as FYNNEI. Trimming cost V 5 bases and J 7 bases, with 12 bases left between them. Full variable domain (outside the CDR3, taken from reference TRBV2 and TRBJ1-5): EPEVTQTPSHQVTQMGQEVILRCVPISNHLYFYWYRQILGQKVEFLVSFYNNEISEKSEIFDDQFSVERPDGSNFTLKIRSTKLEDSAMYFCASSPSGGQPQHFGDGTRLSIL.

The CDR3, as DNA: TGTGCCAGCAGTTTATCGACAAAACAGGATCGAAACACCATATATTTT. Translated, it gives CASSLSTKQDRNTIYF. The chain recombines TRBV27 with TRBJ1-3, with a tentative D call TRBD1 (5 bases). The germline V gene has CDR1 MNHEY and CDR2 SMNVEV (reference sequence). Trimming removed 0 bases from V and 5 bases from J, with 14 bases in between. The CDR3 runs to 16 residues.

This chain uses TRBV6-1 with TRBJ1-2, with no clear D. The germline V and J ends were trimmed by 1 base and 8 bases, with 8 bases remaining between them. This CDR3 is 12 amino acids long. Per germline, CDR1 MNHNS and CDR2 SASEGT. CDR3 nucleotides: TGTGCCAGCAGTGAAGAAGTCAGAGGCTACACCTTC. Translated: CASSEEVRGYTF.

The V and J genes are TRBV28 and TRBJ1-4; D possibly corresponds to TRBD1 (6 bases). With 4 bases removed from V and 5 bases from J, the gap between germline ends came to 11 bases. CDR3 length equals 14 residues. Germline values: CDR1 MDHEN, CDR2 SYDVKM. CDR3 nucleotide sequence: TGTGCCAGCAGTTCCGGGACACCGAATGAAAAACTGTTTTTT. Protein sequence: CASSSGTPNEKLFF.

J is TRBJ2-1 and V is TRBV10-1; 10 bases align to TRBD2. Per the germline V gene, CDR1 is WNHNN and CDR2 is SYGVQD (reference sequence). This CDR3 comprises 17 residues. Trimming removed 5 bases from V and 4 bases from J; junction bases left unmatched: 11. The CDR3 nucleotides are TGCGCCAGCAGTAAACTAGCGGGAAGTCGGGCGTACAATGAGCAGTTCTTC. Translated: CASSKLAGSRAYNEQFF.

J is TRBJ2-7 and V is TRBV9, with 10 bases identical to TRBD1. The CDR3 loop spans 14 amino acids. Germline CDR1 reads SGDLS; CDR2 reads YYNGEE. The V gene end was trimmed by 4 bases and the J gene end by 4 bases; junction bases not matched to a gene: 5. The CDR3 is CASSIGTGAYEQYF. The CDR3 nucleotides read TGTGCCAGCAGCATCGGGACAGGGGCGTACGAGCAGTACTTC.

The chain has TRBV12-5 and TRBJ1-1, with D tentatively TRBD1 (5 bases). The CDR3 totals 13 residues. V dropped 2 bases and J dropped 5 bases, with 9 bases sitting between them. Germline V gene lookup returns CDR1 LGHNT and CDR2 FRNRAP. As DNA, the CDR3 is TGTGCTAGTGGTTTGTCGGGGGGGACTGAAGCTTTCTTT. It yields the protein CASGLSGGTEAFF.

The rearrangement joins TRBV28 to TRBJ2-2, with D unclear. The CDR3 contains 13 residues. V lost 3 bases, J lost 7 bases, and 9 bases lay in between. Germline V gene lookup returns CDR1 MDHEN and CDR2 SYDVKM. The CDR3 nucleotides are TGTGCCAGCAGTTTGTCAGCGAGCGGGGAGCTGTTTTTT. This encodes CASSLSASGELFF.

The gene calls are TRBV2 and TRBJ1-1; perhaps TRBD1 as D (5 bases). CDR1 and CDR2 (germline): SNHLY, FYNNEI. Trimming took 7 bases from V and 5 from J, leaving 14 bases between them. This CDR3 contains 13 residues. This CDR3 is CASMPDTGTEAFF. CDR3 sequence (DNA): TGTGCCAGCATGCCGGACACCGGGACTGAAGCTTTCTTT.

This chain joins TRBV4-2 and TRBJ2-1; D not resolved. Germline assignment: CDR1 LGHNA and CDR2 YNFKEQ. The CDR3 loop spans 13 amino acids. Trimming shortened V by 0 bases and J by 4 bases, and 4 bases separated the two germline ends. CDR3 in amino acids: CASSQDPYNEQFF. In nucleotides, the CDR3 is TGTGCCAGCAGCCAAGATCCGTACAATGAGCAGTTCTTC.

The chain uses TRBV28 and TRBJ1-2, with D perhaps TRBD1 (6 bases). This CDR3 has 16 residues. Trimming cost V 6 bases and J 1 base, with 18 bases left between them. Germline CDR1 MDHEN, CDR2 SYDVKM. In nucleotides, the CDR3 is TGTGCCAGCAGGCCATGGGGCAGGGACAATAACTATGGCTACACCTTC. It translates to CASRPWGRDNNYGYTF.

This chain connects TRBV7-9 to TRBJ2-5, with D tentatively TRBD2 (5 bases). This CDR3 comprises 16 residues. V was cut by 5 bases and J by 7 bases, with 23 bases left in between. From germline, CDR1 is SEHNR and CDR2 FQNEAQ (reference sequence). CDR3 region: CASSPVIGLAEGTQYF. The DNA for the CDR3 is TGTGCCAGCAGCCCAGTAATCGGACTCGCTGAAGGGACCCAGTACTTC. Together with reference TRBV7-9 and TRBJ2-5, the CDR3 gives the full variable domain: DTGVSQNPRHKITKRGQNVTFRCDPISEHNRLYWYRQTLGQGPEFLTYFQNEAQLEKSRLLSDRFSAERPKGSFSTLEIQRTEQGDSAMYLCASSPVIGLAEGTQYFGPGTRLLVL.

The chain joins TRBV7-8 to TRBJ2-1; 8 nucleotides agree with TRBD2. This CDR3 comprises 13 residues. The ends lost 2 bases at V and 13 bases at J; junction bases unmatched: 7. The germline gives CDR1 SGHVS, CDR2 FQNEAQ. DNA of the CDR3: TGTGCCAGCAGCTTATCGCTAGCGGGTCTACAGTTCTTC. It encodes CASSLSLAGLQFF.

The genes are TRBV15 and TRBJ2-7, with D unresolved. Germline lookup yields CDR1 LNHNV and CDR2 YYDKDF (reference sequence). The CDR3 has 15 residues. Trimming removed 0 bases at V and 5 bases at J, with 14 bases between. The CDR3 nucleotides are TGTGCCACCAGCAGAGATTGGGCGTTAAACCACGAGCAGTACTTC. Encoded protein: CATSRDWALNHEQYF.

The chain uses TRBV27 and TRBJ2-7, with TRBD2 matching 9 bases. CDR1 is MNHEY and CDR2 is SMNVEV in the germline V gene (reference sequence). The J segment lost 2 bases and the V segment lost 4 bases, leaving 9 bases of the junction unmatched. The CDR3 totals 16 residues. The CDR3 region is CASSSKRLADPYEQYF. Written as DNA, the CDR3 is TGTGCCAGCAGTTCAAAACGACTAGCGGATCCCTACGAGCAGTACTTC.

V gene TRBV28 combines with J gene TRBJ1-3; D uncertain. The CDR3 consists of 12 residues. Trimming took 9 bases from V and 0 from J, leaving 6 bases between them. Germline CDR1 is MDHEN and CDR2 is SYDVKM. CDR3 region: CASLSSGNTIYF. The CDR3, as DNA: TGTGCCAGTCTGAGCTCTGGAAACACCATATATTTT.